These 23 T cell receptor beta chains originate from one sample sequenced in a study of a mutant IDH1 vaccine in newly diagnosed glioma. The antigens of these receptors remain unknown. The table came from immunoSEQ multiplex PCR; TCRdb's copy has only in-frame clones and leaves some out. Of some 42,000 clones in the sample, around 76% were seen once. Time point reported: week 23, last vaccination. Every single dose of the vaccine, 300 ug of mutant IDH1 20-mer peptide, came with topical imiquimod. Source: PBMCs, taken from a glioma patient whose treatment included an IDH1 peptide vaccine. Receptor source: a man between 45 and 60 years old with glioma.

V gene TRBV5-1 combines with J gene TRBJ2-2; D gene ambiguous. CDR1 is SGHRS and CDR2 is YFSETQ in the germline V gene. The V end lost 4 bases, the J end lost 6 bases, and 16 bases lay between the germline ends. The CDR3 runs 15 residues. CDR3 loop: CASSPLPQGPGELFF. CDR3 coding DNA: TGCGCCAGCAGCCCCCTACCCCAAGGCCCCGGGGAGCTGTTTTTT.

The chain employs TRBV6-1 and TRBJ1-2, with 9 bases matching TRBD1. CDR3 length: 14 amino acids. Germline V gene sequence: CDR1 MNHNS, CDR2 SASEGT. With 0 bases clipped from V and 6 bases from J, the junction kept 2 bases outside the gene matches. DNA for the CDR3: TGTGCCAGCAGTGAAGCGGGACAGGGTAATGGCTACACCTTC. Translating it yields CASSEAGQGNGYTF.

The chain has TRBV7-8 and TRBJ2-5; TRBD1 or TRBD2 may be the D gene (6 bases each). Trimming shortened V by 5 bases and J by 4 bases, and 8 bases separated the two germline ends. The CDR3 consists of 12 residues. Germline V gives CDR1 SGHVS, CDR2 FQNEAQ. The CDR3 spells CASSPGAETQYF. The CDR3 DNA is TGTGCCAGCAGCCCGGGGGCAGAGACCCAGTACTTC. Looking up the rest from reference TRBV7-8 and TRBJ2-5 gives the full variable domain: GAGVSQSPRYKVAKRGQDVALRCDPISGHVSLFWYQQALGQGPEFLTYFQNEAQLDKSGLPSDRFFAERPEGSVSTLKIQRTQQEDSAVYLCASSPGAETQYFGPGTRLLVL.

This clone came up once. The chain carries TRBV30 and TRBJ1-1; D is unclear. In germline, CDR1 is GTSNPN, CDR2 SVGIG (reference sequence). The CDR3 runs to 12 residues. The ends were cut back, 4 bases at V and 1 base at J, with 7 bases in the middle. CDR3 sequence: CAWTPRNTEAFF. CDR3 nucleotide sequence: TGTGCCTGGACCCCCCGGAACACTGAAGCTTTCTTT.

The chain has TRBV7-8 and TRBJ2-2; no firm D call. Per the germline V gene, CDR1 is SGHVS and CDR2 is FQNEAQ. Trimming removed 3 bases at V and 0 bases at J, with 11 bases between. This CDR3 is 16 amino acids long. The CDR3 DNA is TGTGCCAGCAGCTTGGGATACGGTTCGAACACCGGGGAGCTGTTTTTT. Its protein is CASSLGYGSNTGELFF.

This clone was recorded only once. The chain recombines TRBV4-2 with TRBJ1-2; maybe TRBD1 (5 bases). The V and J ends lost 1 base and 0 bases respectively, with 9 bases between them. CDR1 LGHNA and CDR2 YNFKEQ come from the germline V gene. This CDR3 region has 15 residues. The CDR3 protein is CASSQAGSANYGYTF. CDR3 nucleotide sequence: TGTGCCAGCAGCCAAGCAGGGTCGGCTAACTATGGCTACACCTTC.

The V and J genes are TRBV5-1 and TRBJ1-1; D may be TRBD1 (6 bases). Germline V gene data show CDR1 as SGHRS and CDR2 as YFSETQ. This CDR3 is built from 16 residues. Trimming stripped 0 bases from V and 1 base from J, with 13 bases between. CDR3 residues: CASSLGQGTWNTEAFF. CDR3 DNA sequence: TGCGCCAGCAGCTTGGGGCAGGGGACATGGAACACTGAAGCTTTCTTT.

The V call is TRBV7-9, the J call TRBJ2-3, with 8 bases aligning to TRBD1. This CDR3 comprises 14 residues. CDR1 is SEHNR and CDR2 is FQNEAQ in the germline V gene (reference sequence). The trim removed 11 bases at V and 4 bases at J, leaving 11 bases unmatched. CDR3 residues: CASIPSGGADTQYF. In nucleotides, the CDR3 is TGTGCCTCAATCCCGTCAGGGGGCGCAGATACGCAGTATTTT.

The DNA of the CDR3 is TGTGCCAGCAGCGTCGGGACAGGGGGCGTCGAGCAGTACTTC. It is translated as CASSVGTGGVEQYF. The chain links TRBV7-9 to TRBJ2-7; 12 bases fit TRBD1. The CDR3 is 14 residues long. V lost 5 bases to trimming and J lost 6 bases; unmatched junction nucleotides: 5. CDR1 SEHNR and CDR2 FQNEAQ come from the germline V gene (reference sequence).

The CDR3 loop reads CASSPGARGRGTEAFF. The CDR3 bases are TGTGCCAGCAGCCCTGGGGCCAGGGGGCGCGGTACTGAAGCTTTCTTT. The V gene is TRBV7-8, the J gene TRBJ1-1, with TRBD1 matching over 8 bases. Germline V gene sequence: CDR1 SGHVS, CDR2 FQNEAQ. Trimming cost V 5 bases and J 5 bases; bases outside gene matches: 13. The CDR3 loop spans 16 amino acids. Complete variable domain (other parts from reference TRBV7-8 and TRBJ1-1): GAGVSQSPRYKVAKRGQDVALRCDPISGHVSLFWYQQALGQGPEFLTYFQNEAQLDKSGLPSDRFFAERPEGSVSTLKIQRTQQEDSAVYLCASSPGARGRGTEAFFGQGTRLTVV.

The CDR3 loop reads CASRSRDSGDYGYTF. The CDR3, as DNA: TGTGCCAGTAGAAGTAGAGACAGTGGGGACTATGGCTACACCTTC. The chain carries TRBV19 and TRBJ1-2; possibly TRBD1 for D (5 bases). The CDR3 sequence is 15 residues long. Germline V gives CDR1 LNHDA, CDR2 SQIVND (reference sequence). The germline V and J ends were trimmed by 6 bases and 3 bases, with 17 bases remaining between them.

This clone was seen repeatedly, ten times or more. The genes are TRBV30 and TRBJ1-1; no clear D. There are 13 residues in the CDR3. V shed 0 bases and J shed 5 bases, with 10 bases lying between them. Germline V gene data show CDR1 as GTSNPN and CDR2 as SVGIG (reference sequence). The CDR3 DNA follows: TGTGCCTGGAGTGTAGGGAGCAGGACTGAAGCTTTCTTT. Amino acids: CAWSVGSRTEAFF.

This clone was seen a single time. The V call is TRBV29-1, the J call TRBJ2-1; D is unclear. Trimming stripped 6 bases from V and 6 bases from J, with 9 bases between. Germline CDR1 SQVTM, CDR2 ANQGSEA. The CDR3 loop spans 11 amino acids. CDR3 DNA sequence: TGCAGCGTCGGGTATTCCAATGAGCAGTTCTTC. It translates to CSVGYSNEQFF.

The chain recombines TRBV4-1 with TRBJ1-1; maybe TRBD1 (6 bases). The V gene's germline CDR1 is MGHRA and CDR2 YSYEKL. CDR3 length: 15 amino acids. V was pared by 0 bases and J by 3 bases, with 11 bases between. The CDR3 coding sequence is TGCGCCAGCAGCCAAGAGGGGGGCATCCACACTGAAGCTTTCTTT. Protein: CASSQEGGIHTEAFF.

The chain links TRBV9 to TRBJ2-5; TRBD1 matches 9 bases. V shed 2 bases and J 3 bases; nucleotides not matched to a gene: 8. Germline CDR1 and CDR2: SGDLS and YYNGEE. The CDR3 extends over 16 amino acids. CDR3 coding DNA: TGTGCCAGCAGCGTCAGACCCGGGACAGGGAAAGAGACCCAGTACTTC. Its translation is CASSVRPGTGKETQYF.

The V call is TRBV6-4, the J call TRBJ2-3, with 10 nucleotides matching TRBD2. Trimming took 0 bases from V and 4 from J; bases not matched to a gene: 1. Germline-derived CDR1 and CDR2 are MRHNA and SNTAGT. This CDR3 is built from 15 residues. The CDR3 protein is CASSDSSGGADTQYF. CDR3 DNA: TGTGCCAGCAGTGACTCGAGCGGGGGGGCAGATACGCAGTATTTT.

This chain connects TRBV6-5 to TRBJ1-5, with TRBD1 matching over 9 bases. In germline, CDR1 is MNHEY, CDR2 SVGAGI. The CDR3 length is 15 residues. Unmatched junction bases numbered 4, after V lost 0 bases and J lost 7 bases. CDR3 DNA: TGTGCCAGCAGTTACTCGGGACAGGGAGGGCAGCCCCAGCATTTT. Translation gives CASSYSGQGGQPQHF.

This chain joins TRBV18 and TRBJ2-5; TRBD2 might be the D (6 bases). The CDR3 contains 16 residues. From germline, CDR1 is KGHSH and CDR2 LQKENI. With 3 bases removed from V and 2 bases from J, the gap between germline ends came to 16 bases. The CDR3 DNA follows: TGTGCCAGCTCACCGGCCCCGGGAGCGGATCAAGAGACCCAGTACTTC. This sequence encodes CASSPAPGADQETQYF. Full variable domain (rest looked up from reference TRBV18 and TRBJ2-5): NAGVMQNPRHLVRRRGQEARLRCSPMKGHSHVYWYRQLPEEGLKFMVYLQKENIIDESGMPKERFSAEFPKEGPSILRIQQVVRGDSAAYFCASSPAPGADQETQYFGPGTRLLVL.

The chain has TRBV4-1 and TRBJ1-1; the D gene is possibly TRBD1 (5 bases). The CDR3 extends over 12 amino acids. Between the trimmed V and J ends, which lost 5 bases and 4 bases, there was a span of 8 bases. Germline V gene data show CDR1 as MGHRA and CDR2 as YSYEKL. The CDR3 sequence is CASSARGTEAFF. The CDR3 bases are TGCGCCAGCAGCGCGAGGGGCACTGAAGCTTTCTTT.

The genes are TRBV14 and TRBJ2-7; 12 bases align to TRBD2. This CDR3 contains 15 residues. The germline CDR1 and CDR2 sequences are SGHDN and FVKESK. V lost 3 bases, J lost 6 bases, and 6 bases stayed unmatched. CDR3 residues: CASSQLLAGGREQYF. CDR3 coding DNA: TGTGCCAGCAGCCAGTTACTAGCGGGGGGCCGCGAGCAGTACTTC.

The J gene is TRBJ2-1, the V gene TRBV19; 8 nucleotides line up with TRBD1. Trimming took 10 bases from V and 1 from J; bases not matched to a gene: 6. CDR1 is LNHDA, CDR2 SQIVND, per germline (reference sequence). This CDR3 has 14 residues. Written as DNA, the CDR3 is TGTGCCACCTTGGACAGGGCTTCCTACAATGAGCAGTTCTTC. Translating gives CATLDRASYNEQFF.

In its sample, this clone was seen a few times. The chain joins TRBV6-4 to TRBJ2-3; the D call may be TRBD1 or TRBD2 (5 bases each). Germline V gene lookup returns CDR1 MRHNA and CDR2 SNTAGT. The CDR3 has 15 amino acids. The V gene lost 8 bases and the J gene lost 2 bases, with 17 bases spanning the gap. The CDR3 coding sequence is TGTGCCAGCCGCCTGTCGGGACGAATCACAGATACGCAGTATTTT. Translation gives CASRLSGRITDTQYF.

The chain joins TRBV7-9 to TRBJ2-5; no firm D call. The CDR3 is 11 residues long. V lost 5 bases to trimming and J lost 5 bases, with 6 bases between them. Per germline, CDR1 SEHNR and CDR2 FQNEAQ (reference sequence). The DNA for the CDR3 is TGTGCCAGCAGCCCGCGTGAGACCCAGTACTTC. Translation gives CASSPRETQYF.